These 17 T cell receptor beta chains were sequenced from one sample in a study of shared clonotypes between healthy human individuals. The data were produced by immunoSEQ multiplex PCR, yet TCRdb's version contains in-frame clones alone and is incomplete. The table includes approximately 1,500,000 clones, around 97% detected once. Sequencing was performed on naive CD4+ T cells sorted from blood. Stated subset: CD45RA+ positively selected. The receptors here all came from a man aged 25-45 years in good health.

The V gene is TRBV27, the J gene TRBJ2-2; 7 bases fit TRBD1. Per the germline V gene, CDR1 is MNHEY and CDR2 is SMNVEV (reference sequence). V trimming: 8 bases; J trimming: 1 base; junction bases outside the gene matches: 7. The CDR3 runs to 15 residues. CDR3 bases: TGTGCCAGCGCCAAGGGGGACAGGAACACCGGGGAGCTGTTTTTT. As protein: CASAKGDRNTGELFF.

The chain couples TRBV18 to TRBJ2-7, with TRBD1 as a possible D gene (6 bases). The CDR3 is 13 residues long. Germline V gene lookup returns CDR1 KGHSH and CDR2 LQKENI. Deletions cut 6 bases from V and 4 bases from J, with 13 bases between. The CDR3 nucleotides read TGTGCCAGCTCCCCGAAAGGGGGATACGAGCAGTACTTC. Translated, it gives CASSPKGGYEQYF.

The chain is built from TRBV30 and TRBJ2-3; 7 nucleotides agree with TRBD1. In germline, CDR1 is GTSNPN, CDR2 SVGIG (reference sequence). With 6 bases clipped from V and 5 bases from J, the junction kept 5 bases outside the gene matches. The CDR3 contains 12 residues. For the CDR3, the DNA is TGTGCCTGCCAGGGGGTGGGAGATACGCAGTATTTT. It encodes CACQGVGDTQYF.

The CDR3 loop reads CASSLDRDRVHEQFF. For the CDR3, the DNA is TGTGCCAGCAGCTTAGATCGGGACAGGGTCCATGAGCAGTTCTTC. This chain links TRBV11-2 with TRBJ2-1; TRBD1 matches at 9 bases. From germline, CDR1 is SGHAT and CDR2 FQNNGV. The ends lost 0 bases at V and 8 bases at J; junction bases unmatched: 5. The CDR3 is 15 amino acids.

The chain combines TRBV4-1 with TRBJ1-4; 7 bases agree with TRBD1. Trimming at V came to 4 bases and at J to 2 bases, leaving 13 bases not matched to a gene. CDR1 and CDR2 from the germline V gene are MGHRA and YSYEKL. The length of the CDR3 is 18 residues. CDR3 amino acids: CASSLTVATGFTNEKLFF. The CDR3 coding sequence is TGCGCCAGCAGCCTAACCGTGGCGACAGGGTTCACTAATGAAAAACTGTTTTTT.

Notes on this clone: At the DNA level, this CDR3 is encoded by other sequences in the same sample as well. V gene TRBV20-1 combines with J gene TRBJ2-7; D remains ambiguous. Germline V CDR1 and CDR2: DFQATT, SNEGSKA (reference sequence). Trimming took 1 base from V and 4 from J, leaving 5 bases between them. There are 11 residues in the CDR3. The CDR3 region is CSARVVYEQYF. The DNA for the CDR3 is TGCAGTGCTAGAGTCGTTTACGAGCAGTACTTC.

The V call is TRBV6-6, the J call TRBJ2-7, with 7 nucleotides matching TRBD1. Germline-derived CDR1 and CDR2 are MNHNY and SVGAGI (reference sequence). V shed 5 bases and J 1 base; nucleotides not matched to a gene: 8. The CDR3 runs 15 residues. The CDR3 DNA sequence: TGTGCCAGCAGTGGGGACAGCCAGGGATCCTACGAGCAGTACTTC. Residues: CASSGDSQGSYEQYF.

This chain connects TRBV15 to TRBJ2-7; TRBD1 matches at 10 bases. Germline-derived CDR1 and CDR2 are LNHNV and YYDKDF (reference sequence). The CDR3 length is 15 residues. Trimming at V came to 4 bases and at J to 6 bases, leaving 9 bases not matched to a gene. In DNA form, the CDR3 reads TGTGCCACCAGCAAATTCGGGACAGGGGATGGCGAGCAGTACTTC. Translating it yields CATSKFGTGDGEQYF.

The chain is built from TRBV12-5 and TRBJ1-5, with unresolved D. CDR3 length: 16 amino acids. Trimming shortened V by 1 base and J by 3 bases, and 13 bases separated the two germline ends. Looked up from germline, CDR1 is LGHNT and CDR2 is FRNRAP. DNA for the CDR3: TGTGCTAGTGGTTTGGAAACCCCCGAGGCCAATCAGCCCCAGCATTTT. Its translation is CASGLETPEANQPQHF. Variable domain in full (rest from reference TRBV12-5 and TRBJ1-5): DARVTQTPRHKVTEMGQEVTMRCQPILGHNTVFWYRQTMMQGLELLAYFRNRAPLDDSGMPKDRFSAEMPDATLATLKIQPSEPRDSAVYFCASGLETPEANQPQHFGDGTRLSIL.

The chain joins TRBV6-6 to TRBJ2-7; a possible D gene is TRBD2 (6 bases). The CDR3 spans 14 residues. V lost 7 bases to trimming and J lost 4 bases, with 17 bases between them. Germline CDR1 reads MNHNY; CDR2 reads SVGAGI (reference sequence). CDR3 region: CASTKGLRDYEQYF. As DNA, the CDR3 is TGTGCCAGCACCAAGGGACTCCGGGATTACGAGCAGTACTTC.

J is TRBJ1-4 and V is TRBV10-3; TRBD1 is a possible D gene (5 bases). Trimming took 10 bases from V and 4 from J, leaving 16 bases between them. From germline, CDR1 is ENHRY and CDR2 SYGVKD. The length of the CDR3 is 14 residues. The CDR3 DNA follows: TGTGCCACCGCTTCGGCGCAGGGTAATGAAAAACTGTTTTTT. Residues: CATASAQGNEKLFF.

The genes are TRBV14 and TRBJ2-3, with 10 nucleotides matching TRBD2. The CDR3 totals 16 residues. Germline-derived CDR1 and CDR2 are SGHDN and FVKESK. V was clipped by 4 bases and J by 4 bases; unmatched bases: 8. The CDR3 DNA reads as TGTGCCAGCAGCCTTTCAGCGGGAGGGCTCGCAGATACGCAGTATTTT. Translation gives CASSLSAGGLADTQYF.

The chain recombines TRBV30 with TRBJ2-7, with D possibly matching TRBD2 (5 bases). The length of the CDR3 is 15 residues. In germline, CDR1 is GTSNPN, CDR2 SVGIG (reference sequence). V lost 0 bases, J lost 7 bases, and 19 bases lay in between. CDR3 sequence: CAWSVRSAAAVEQYF. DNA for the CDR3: TGTGCCTGGAGTGTTAGGTCAGCGGCGGCAGTAGAGCAGTACTTC. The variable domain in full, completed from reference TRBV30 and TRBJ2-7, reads SQTIHQWPATLVQPVGSPLSLECTVEGTSNPNLYWYRQAAGRGLQLLFYSVGIGQISSEVPQNLSASRPQDRQFILSSKKLLLSDSGFYLCAWSVRSAAAVEQYFGPGTRLTVT.

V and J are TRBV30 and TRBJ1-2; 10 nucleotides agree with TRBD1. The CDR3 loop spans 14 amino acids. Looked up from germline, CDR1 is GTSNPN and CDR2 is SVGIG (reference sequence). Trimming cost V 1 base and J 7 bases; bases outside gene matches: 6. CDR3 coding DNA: TGTGCCTGGAGTGGGGACAGGGGAGTTCGTGGCTACACCTTC. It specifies CAWSGDRGVRGYTF.

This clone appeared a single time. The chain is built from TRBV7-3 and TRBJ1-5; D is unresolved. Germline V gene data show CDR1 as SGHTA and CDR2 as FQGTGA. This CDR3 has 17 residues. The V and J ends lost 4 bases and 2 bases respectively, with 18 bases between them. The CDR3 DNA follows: TGTGCCAGCAGCTCTAATCACCGGCCGGGATGCAATCAGCCCCAGCATTTT. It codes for CASSSNHRPGCNQPQHF.

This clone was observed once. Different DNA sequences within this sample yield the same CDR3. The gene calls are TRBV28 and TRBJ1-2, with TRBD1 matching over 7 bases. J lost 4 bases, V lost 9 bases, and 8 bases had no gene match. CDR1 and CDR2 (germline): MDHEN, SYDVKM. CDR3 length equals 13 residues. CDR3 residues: CASRPGQSYGYTF. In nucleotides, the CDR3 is TGTGCCAGTAGGCCGGGACAGAGCTATGGCTACACCTTC.

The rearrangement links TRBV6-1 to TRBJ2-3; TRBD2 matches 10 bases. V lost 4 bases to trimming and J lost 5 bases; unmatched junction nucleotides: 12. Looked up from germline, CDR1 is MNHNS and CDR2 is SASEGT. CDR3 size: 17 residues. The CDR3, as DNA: TGTGCCAGCAGTGTGGTGGCTAGCGGGAGTCTTGAAGATACGCAGTATTTT. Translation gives CASSVVASGSLEDTQYF.